A single sample gave rise to the 30 T cell receptor beta chains below, sequenced in a study of post-analysis software for immune sequencing data. Study-wide results and caveats: About 5 TRBV segments occurring more often in patients than controls included TRBV5-6, TRBV5-1 and TRBV20-1.

Which antigens these TCRs recognize remains unknown. TCR beta cDNA libraries included unique molecular identifiers. A single record per CDR3 protein comes from TCRdb applying MiXCR to the PCR reads. Of approximately 660,000 distinct CDR3 sequences listed, 59% are singletons. The sample was blood. These receptors all stem from a girl aged 2-9 years with multiple sclerosis.

For this clonotype: A much larger clone is a single base away; this may be a read error. V is TRBV5-6 and J is TRBJ2-3, with unresolved D. V shed 3 bases and J shed 0 bases, with 8 bases lying between them. The CDR3 is 14 residues long. CDR1 and CDR2 (germline): SGHDT, YYEEEE. CDR3 nucleotides: TGTGCCAGCAGCTGGGCCGCCAGCACAGATACGCAGTATTTT. The encoded protein is CASSWAASTDTQYF.

This clonotype was seen more than once but under ten times. V usage is TRBV12-3 or TRBV12-4 and J usage is TRBJ2-3; possible D gene TRBD1, 5 bases. V was trimmed by 5 bases and J by 4 bases, leaving 7 bases between them. The CDR3 has 12 residues. CDR3 sequence (DNA): TGTGCCAGCAGTGGGGCGCCAGATACGCAGTATTTT. It translates to CASSGAPDTQYF.

V usage is TRBV9 and J usage is TRBJ1-2; 7 positions agree with TRBD1. The CDR3 has 15 residues. Germline V gene lookup returns CDR1 SGDLS and CDR2 YYNGEE. V was clipped by 4 bases and J by 4 bases; unmatched bases: 10. CDR3 amino acids: CASSLNPGGPYGYTF. DNA of the CDR3: TGTGCCAGCAGCCTCAACCCAGGGGGGCCCTATGGCTACACCTTC.

The chain recombines TRBV5-5 with TRBJ1-2, with D possibly being TRBD1 (5 bases). CDR1 and CDR2 (germline): SGHKS, YYEKEE (reference sequence). The CDR3 consists of 16 residues. Trimming took off 3 bases at V and 5 bases at J, with 20 bases between the two ends. The CDR3 coding sequence is TGTGCCAGCAGCTCCTCGTGGGCAGGAACAGGTTATGGCTACACCTTC. It specifies CASSSSWAGTGYGYTF.

The rearrangement joins TRBV5-1 to TRBJ2-7; the match to TRBD2 covers 9 bases. The V segment lost 3 bases and the J segment 2 bases; nucleotides outside the gene matches: 3. The CDR3 runs to 14 residues. In germline, CDR1 is SGHRS, CDR2 YFSETQ. The CDR3 region has the DNA TGCGCCAGCAGCTCCGAGCGGGAGGCCTACGAGCAGTACTTC. Protein: CASSSEREAYEQYF.

The chain has TRBV2 and TRBJ1-2; 8 bases line up with TRBD1. V trimming: 5 bases; J trimming: 0 bases; junction bases outside the gene matches: 8. The V gene's germline CDR1 is SNHLY and CDR2 FYNNEI. The CDR3 extends over 16 amino acids. The CDR3 bases are TGTGCCAGCAGTCCCGGGACAGGAATAGCTAACTATGGCTACACCTTC. Translated, it gives CASSPGTGIANYGYTF. Combining the CDR3 with reference TRBV2 and TRBJ1-2 gives the whole variable domain EPEVTQTPSHQVTQMGQEVILRCVPISNHLYFYWYRQILGQKVEFLVSFYNNEISEKSEIFDDQFSVERPDGSNFTLKIRSTKLEDSAMYFCASSPGTGIANYGYTFGSGTRLTVV.

J is TRBJ2-1 and V is TRBV3-1; no clear D. CDR1 is LGHDT, CDR2 YNNKEL, per germline (reference sequence). V was shortened by 4 bases and J by 4 bases, with 11 bases between the two germline ends. The CDR3 covers 14 residues. Here the CDR3 DNA reads TGTGCCAGCAGCCTAGAACTCAGATACAATGAGCAGTTCTTC. Translating it yields CASSLELRYNEQFF.

CDR3 sequence reads: CASSLIGNGDEQFF. The CDR3 DNA sequence: TGTGCCAGCAGCTTGATAGGGAACGGGGATGAGCAGTTCTTC. J is TRBJ2-1 and V is TRBV5-4; a weak D match, TRBD2 (5 bases). CDR1 and CDR2 from the germline V gene are SGHNT and YYREEE (reference sequence). The CDR3 has 14 residues. Trimming removed 1 base from V and 8 bases from J, with 13 bases in between.

This clonotype showed up many times. The gene calls are TRBV6-1 and TRBJ2-7; D is unresolved. V was pared by 3 bases and J by 2 bases, with 2 bases between. The CDR3 contains 11 residues. Looked up from germline, CDR1 is MNHNS and CDR2 is SASEGT. The CDR3 DNA reads as TGTGCCAGCAGTGATCCCTACGAGCAGTACTTC. Its translation is CASSDPYEQYF.

The chain has TRBV29-1 and TRBJ2-6; no clear D. The V gene's germline CDR1 is SQVTM and CDR2 ANQGSEA. Trimming stripped 4 bases from V and 0 bases from J, with 4 bases between. This CDR3 has 13 residues. CDR3 loop: CSVVPSGANVLTF. The CDR3 DNA is TGCAGCGTTGTTCCCTCTGGGGCCAACGTCCTGACTTTC.

This clonotype turned up a few times. V is TRBV2 and J is TRBJ2-7; TRBD1 agrees at 8 bases. The CDR3 totals 14 residues. Germline CDR1 SNHLY, CDR2 FYNNEI. J lost 4 bases, V lost 3 bases, and 5 bases had no gene match. The CDR3 loop reads CASSEGQAAYEQYF. The CDR3 DNA is TGTGCCAGCAGTGAGGGACAGGCAGCTTACGAGCAGTACTTC.

The chain carries TRBV5-1 and TRBJ2-3; D perhaps matches TRBD1 (5 bases). Germline V gene data show CDR1 as SGHRS and CDR2 as YFSETQ. This CDR3 is built from 14 residues. Trimming pared 2 bases from V and 6 bases from J, leaving 13 bases between. The CDR3 DNA follows: TGCGCCAGCAGCTTCGACAGTGGCGGTGATACGCAGTATTTT. It translates to CASSFDSGGDTQYF. The whole variable domain, filled in from reference TRBV5-1 and TRBJ2-3, reads KAGVTQTPRYLIKTRGQQVTLSCSPISGHRSVSWYQQTPGQGLQFLFEYFSETQRNKGNFPGRFSGRQFSNSRSEMNVSTLELGDSALYLCASSFDSGGDTQYFGPGTRLTVL.

The chain is built from TRBV12-3 or TRBV12-4 and TRBJ2-1; the D gene is possibly TRBD1 (6 bases). V lost 6 bases to trimming and J lost 6 bases, with 15 bases between them. The CDR3 has 14 amino acids. The DNA for the CDR3 is TGTGCCAGCAGCAGACAGGTCCCCCTCAATGAGCAGTTCTTC. It codes for CASSRQVPLNEQFF.

This clonotype was detected a few times. The V call is TRBV5-1, the J call TRBJ1-4; D gene uncertain. The CDR3 is 13 amino acids. Trimming left V 2 bases short and J 5 bases short, with 7 bases between. Looked up from germline, CDR1 is SGHRS and CDR2 is YFSETQ. CDR3 residues: CASSFGINEKLFF. The CDR3 DNA is TGCGCCAGCAGCTTCGGAATCAATGAAAAACTGTTTTTT.

V gene TRBV5-1 combines with J gene TRBJ2-7; 13 nucleotides agree with TRBD2. The CDR3 length is 19 residues. V dropped 3 bases and J dropped 7; count of bases not matched to a gene: 19. Germline V gives CDR1 SGHRS, CDR2 YFSETQ. The CDR3 reads CASSSPLLAGGPPSNEQYF. CDR3 DNA sequence: TGCGCCAGCAGCTCACCATTACTAGCGGGAGGGCCGCCATCCAATGAGCAGTACTTC. Complete variable domain (other parts from reference TRBV5-1 and TRBJ2-7): KAGVTQTPRYLIKTRGQQVTLSCSPISGHRSVSWYQQTPGQGLQFLFEYFSETQRNKGNFPGRFSGRQFSNSRSEMNVSTLELGDSALYLCASSSPLLAGGPPSNEQYFGPGTRLTVT.

A few counts support this clonotype. The V and J genes are TRBV10-3 and TRBJ1-2; TRBD1 is a possible D gene (5 bases). The CDR3 extends over 14 amino acids. The V end was cut by 3 bases, the J end by 4 bases, with 12 bases between. Looked up from germline, CDR1 is ENHRY and CDR2 is SYGVKD. CDR3 DNA sequence: TGTGCCATCAGTGATGGGGTTGGGGCCTATGGCTACACCTTC. Its protein product is CAISDGVGAYGYTF.

The chain has TRBV12-3 or TRBV12-4 and TRBJ2-4; a weak D match, TRBD1 (9 bases). The CDR3 runs 15 residues. This CDR3 reads CASGDTGQGANIQYF. The DNA of the CDR3 is TGTGCTAGCGGGGATACGGGACAGGGAGCGAACATTCAGTACTTC.

This clonotype was seen only a few times. This sequence joins TRBV2 and TRBJ1-1; D might be TRBD1 (5 bases). CDR1 and CDR2 from the germline V gene are SNHLY and FYNNEI. The CDR3 totals 11 residues. The ends were cut back, 4 bases at V and 6 bases at J, with 6 bases in the middle. The CDR3 loop reads CASSGGPEAFF. The DNA of the CDR3 is TGTGCCAGCAGTGGGGGCCCTGAAGCTTTCTTT. The full variable domain, in which reference TRBV2 and TRBJ1-1 provide the parts outside the CDR3, is EPEVTQTPSHQVTQMGQEVILRCVPISNHLYFYWYRQILGQKVEFLVSFYNNEISEKSEIFDDQFSVERPDGSNFTLKIRSTKLEDSAMYFCASSGGPEAFFGQGTRLTVV.

The gene calls are TRBV5-1 and TRBJ1-1; 7 bases are shared with TRBD1. CDR3 length: 13 amino acids. V lost 4 bases to trimming and J lost 4 bases; unmatched junction nucleotides: 4. CDR1 SGHRS and CDR2 YFSETQ come from the germline V gene. The DNA for the CDR3 is TGCGCCAGCAGCGTGGACAGGATCACTGAAGCTTTCTTT. Protein sequence: CASSVDRITEAFF.

J is TRBJ1-1 and V is TRBV5-1; 7 bases are a match to TRBD1. The CDR3 length is 14 residues. Germline V gives CDR1 SGHRS, CDR2 YFSETQ. Trimming at V came to 3 bases and at J to 1 base, leaving 3 bases not matched to a gene. CDR3: CASSWDRENTEAFF. The CDR3 DNA reads TGCGCCAGCAGCTGGGACAGAGAGAACACTGAAGCTTTCTTT.

The chain is built from TRBV7-2 and TRBJ2-3, with D possibly being TRBD1 or TRBD2 (5 bases each). Per germline, CDR1 SGHTA and CDR2 FQGNSA. V was trimmed by 6 bases and J by 1 base, leaving 20 bases between them. CDR3 length: 17 amino acids. The CDR3 loop is CASSPRRDPRRTDTQYF. The CDR3 DNA is TGTGCCAGCAGTCCCCGTCGGGACCCGCGCCGCACAGATACGCAGTATTTT.

This clonotype was counted a few times. The rearrangement links TRBV11-2 to TRBJ2-3, with 10 nucleotides matching TRBD2. Unmatched junction bases numbered 10, after V lost 0 bases and J lost 4 bases. Germline CDR1 reads SGHAT; CDR2 reads FQNNGV. The CDR3 covers 18 residues. CDR3 loop: CASSLDRSGGGYADTQYF. CDR3 bases: TGTGCCAGCAGCTTAGATAGAAGCGGGGGGGGTTATGCAGATACGCAGTATTTT.

The chain is built from TRBV7-2 and TRBJ2-1; 8 bases are a match to TRBD2. The CDR3 is made up of 17 amino acids. V lost 3 bases and J lost 4; bases outside the gene matches: 11. Looked up from germline, CDR1 is SGHTA and CDR2 is FQGNSA. CDR3 in amino acids: CASSLSPKRGPYNEQFF. CDR3 DNA: TGTGCCAGCAGCTTGTCCCCCAAGCGGGGGCCGTACAATGAGCAGTTCTTC.

This sequence joins TRBV18 and TRBJ2-3, with 8 bases lining up with TRBD2. J was trimmed by 1 base and V by 3 bases; bases with no gene match: 9. The length of the CDR3 is 17 residues. CDR1 is KGHSH, CDR2 LQKENI, per germline. CDR3 nucleotide sequence: TGTGCCAGCTCACCCTTAGTGACGGGAGGGCGCACAGATACGCAGTATTTT. It codes for CASSPLVTGGRTDTQYF.

Here the CDR3 reads CASSSRGGTYYEQYF. As DNA, the CDR3 is TGTGCCAGCAGTTCTAGAGGGGGGACGTACTACGAGCAGTACTTC. The chain recombines TRBV6-2 or TRBV6-3 with TRBJ2-7; possibly TRBD1 or TRBD2 for D (6 bases each). The CDR3 contains 15 residues. Trimming stripped 4 bases from V and 3 bases from J, with 16 bases between. CDR1 and CDR2 (germline): MNHEY, SVGEGT.

The chain employs TRBV4-1 and TRBJ1-1, with D unclear. The V and J ends lost 0 bases and 0 bases respectively, with 8 bases between them. The CDR3 sequence is 15 residues long. CDR1 MGHRA and CDR2 YSYEKL come from the germline V gene. Here the CDR3 reads CASSQDYGLNTEAFF. For the CDR3, the DNA is TGCGCCAGCAGCCAAGATTACGGATTGAACACTGAAGCTTTCTTT.

The chain carries TRBV7-3 and TRBJ2-5; D is ambiguous. This CDR3 comprises 13 residues. The germline V and J ends were trimmed by 8 bases and 0 bases, with 10 bases remaining between them. CDR1 is SGHTA, CDR2 FQGTGA, per germline. As DNA, the CDR3 is TGTGCCAGCGCTGGGCCAGACCAAGAGACCCAGTACTTC. Amino acid sequence: CASAGPDQETQYF. The variable domain in full, with the rest retrieved from reference TRBV7-3 and TRBJ2-5, is GAGVSQTPSNKVTEKGKYVELRCDPISGHTALYWYRQSLGQGPEFLIYFQGTGAADDSGLPNDRFFAVRPEGSVSTLKIQRTERGDSAVYLCASAGPDQETQYFGPGTRLLVL.

This clonotype was detected once. This chain links TRBV6-2 or TRBV6-3 with TRBJ2-3; TRBD1 is a possible D gene (5 bases). CDR1 and CDR2 from the germline V gene are MNHEY and SVGEGT. The ends were cut back, 8 bases at V and 4 bases at J, with 16 bases in the middle. The CDR3 length is 14 residues. CDR3 bases: TGTGCCAGCTCCCGGCAGGGTTTCGCAGATACGCAGTATTTT. Encoded protein: CASSRQGFADTQYF.

This clonotype was recorded a few times. The rearrangement joins TRBV12-5 to TRBJ1-2; 12 nucleotides agree with TRBD1. From germline, CDR1 is LGHNT and CDR2 FRNRAP. This CDR3 is built from 18 residues. V shed 2 bases and J 4 bases; nucleotides not matched to a gene: 11. CDR3 bases: TGTGCTAGTGGTTTGCACCGGGACAGGGGGCAAATTGGCTATGGCTACACCTTC. It is translated as CASGLHRDRGQIGYGYTF.

This clonotype was seen a single time. The chain carries TRBV7-9 and TRBJ2-3, with D hard to call. This CDR3 contains 19 residues. V shed 4 bases and J shed 0 bases, with 23 bases lying between them. Germline V gene data show CDR1 as SEHNR and CDR2 as FQNEAQ (reference sequence). The CDR3 spells CASSSRYEQLGTSTDTQYF. The CDR3 DNA is TGTGCCAGCAGCTCCCGGTACGAGCAGCTTGGAACTAGCACAGATACGCAGTATTTT. The whole variable domain, filled in from reference TRBV7-9 and TRBJ2-3, reads DTGVSQNPRHKITKRGQNVTFRCDPISEHNRLYWYRQTLGQGPEFLTYFQNEAQLEKSRLLSDRFSAERPKGSFSTLEIQRTEQGDSAMYLCASSSRYEQLGTSTDTQYFGPGTRLTVL.